Listed here is a single TCR beta chain. Its specificity is not known. The donors were part of the validation cohort, which consisted of roughly 120 subjects and was separate from the first cohort of several hundred subjects. This record belongs to a study of cytomegalovirus exposure and HLA in healthy donors. Study information: The roughly 700 first-cohort repertoires and the 120 or so validation repertoires shared the same platform, a later analysis reported. Study-wide results and caveats: High specificity and sensitivity for cytomegalovirus status were reported for the classifier.

The repertoire was sequenced with immunoSEQ multiplex PCR; TCRdb's copy has only in-frame clones and lacks some. The profile covers approximately 80,000 clones, with 93% appearing a single time and less than 4% taken by the ten largest. The CDR3 consists of 15 residues. The germline gives CDR1 SEHNR, CDR2 FQNEAQ (reference sequence). The V end lost 3 bases, the J end lost 2 bases, and 11 bases lay between the germline ends. Sequenced material: PBMCs. This TCR was sampled from a woman younger than 45 in good health and CMV-seronegative. The chain carries TRBV7-9 and TRBJ2-1, with D tentatively TRBD2 (5 bases). The CDR3 here is CASSLSGITYNEQFF. CDR3 sequence (DNA): TGTGCCAGCAGCTTGAGCGGCATCACCTACAATGAGCAGTTCTTC.